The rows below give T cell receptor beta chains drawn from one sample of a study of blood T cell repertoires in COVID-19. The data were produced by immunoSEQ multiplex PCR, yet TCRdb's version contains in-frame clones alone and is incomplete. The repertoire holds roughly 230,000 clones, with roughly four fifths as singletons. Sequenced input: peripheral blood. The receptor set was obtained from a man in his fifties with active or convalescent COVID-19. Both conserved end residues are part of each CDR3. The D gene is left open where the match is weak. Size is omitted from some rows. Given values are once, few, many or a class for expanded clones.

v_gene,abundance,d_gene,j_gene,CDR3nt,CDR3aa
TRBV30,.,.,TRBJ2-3,TGTGCCTGGAGTGTAGGGAGAGATACGCAGTATTTT,CAWSVGRDTQYF
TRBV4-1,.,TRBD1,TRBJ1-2,TGCGCCAGCAGCCAATGGACAGGGGCGAACTATGGCTACACCTTC,CASSQWTGANYGYTF
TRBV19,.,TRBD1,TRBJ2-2,TGTGCCAGTACTAGACAGGGGGACACCGGGGAGCTGTTTTTT,CASTRQGDTGELFF
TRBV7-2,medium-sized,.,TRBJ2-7,TGTGCCAGCAGCAACGGCGGGTACGAGCAGTACTTC,CASSNGGYEQYF
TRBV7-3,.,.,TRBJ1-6,TGTGCCAGCAGCTCGACTCCGGGTTCACCCCTCCACTTT,CASSSTPGSPLHF
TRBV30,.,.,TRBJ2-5,TGTGCCTGGAGTGTACGGTGGCAAGAGACCCAGTACTTC,CAWSVRWQETQYF
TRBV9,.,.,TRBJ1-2,TGTGCCAGCAGCCAGACTTCCGCTAACTATGGCTACACCTTC,CASSQTSANYGYTF
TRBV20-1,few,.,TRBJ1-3,TGCAGTGCTAGTGTCATCTCTGGAAACACCATATATTTT,CSASVISGNTIYF
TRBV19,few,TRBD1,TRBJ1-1,TGTGCCAGTAGGGACAGGGGGAACACTGAAGCTTTCTTT,CASRDRGNTEAFF
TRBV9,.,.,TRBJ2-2,TGTGCCAGCAGCCCCCGCGGGGACGGGGAGCTGTTTTTT,CASSPRGDGELFF
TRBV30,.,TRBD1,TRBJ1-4,TGTGCCTGGAGCCGGGGACAGCTTAATGAAAAACTGTTTTTT,CAWSRGQLNEKLFF
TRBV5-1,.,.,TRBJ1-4,TGCGCCAGCAGCTGGGCCGGGAAAATTAATGAAAAACTGTTTTTT,CASSWAGKINEKLFF
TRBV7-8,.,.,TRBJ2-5,TGTGCCAGCAGCACACCGGCGGGACAGAGGGCGAGAGCGGAGACCCAGTACTTC,CASSTPAGQRARAETQYF
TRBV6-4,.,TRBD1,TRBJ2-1,TGTGCCAGCAGGAACCACACAGACAGGGGCGGTGAGCAGTTCTTC,CASRNHTDRGGEQFF
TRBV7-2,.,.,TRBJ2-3,TGTGCCAGCAGCAGGGACTCTTACACAGATACGCAGTATTTT,CASSRDSYTDTQYF
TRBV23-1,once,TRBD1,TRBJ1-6,TGCGCCAGCAGTCATCGGGGACAGGGGGACTCCTATAATTCACCCCTCCACTTT,CASSHRGQGDSYNSPLHF
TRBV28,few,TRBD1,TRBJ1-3,TGTGCCAGCAACTGGAGGGGGCTGGACACCATATATTTT,CASNWRGLDTIYF
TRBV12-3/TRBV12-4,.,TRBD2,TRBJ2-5,TGTGCCAGCAGTTTACGGGGGGGGACCCAGTACTTC,CASSLRGGTQYF
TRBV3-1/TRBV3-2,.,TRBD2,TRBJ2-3,TGTGCCAGCAGTCCTAGCGGGGGAAACACAGATACGCAGTATTTT,CASSPSGGNTDTQYF
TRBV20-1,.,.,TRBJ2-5,TGCAGTGCCCACGTGGCGGCCCAGTACTTC,CSAHVAAQYF
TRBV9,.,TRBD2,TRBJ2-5,TGTGCCAGCAGCTCAAGACTAGCGGGGGGAGCACAAGAGACCCAGTACTTC,CASSSRLAGGAQETQYF
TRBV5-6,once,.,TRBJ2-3,TGTGCCAGCAGCTTGGCGGGGGTCACAGATACGCAGTATTTT,CASSLAGVTDTQYF
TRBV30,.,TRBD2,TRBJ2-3,TGTGCCTGGAGTGCCCGACTAGCGGGGGGGCCTGATACGCAGTATTTT,CAWSARLAGGPDTQYF
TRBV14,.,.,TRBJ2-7,TGTGCCAGCAGCCAAGATTTGGCTTCCCCTTCTCGCGAGCAGTACTTC,CASSQDLASPSREQYF
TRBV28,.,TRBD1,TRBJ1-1,TGTGCCAGCGGACTACCGGGACAGGCTTTGGCTTTCTTT,CASGLPGQALAFF
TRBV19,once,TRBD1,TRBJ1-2,TGTGCCAGTAGTATAGGCGGACAGGGATCCTATGGCTACACCTTC,CASSIGGQGSYGYTF
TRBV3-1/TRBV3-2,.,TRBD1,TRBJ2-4,TGTGCCAGCAGCCAACGGACAGGGGGAGCCAAAAACATTCAGTACTTC,CASSQRTGGAKNIQYF
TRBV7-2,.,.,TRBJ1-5,TGTGCCAGCAGCTTAGTGGGAGGAGGTAGCAATCAGCCCCAGCATTTT,CASSLVGGGSNQPQHF
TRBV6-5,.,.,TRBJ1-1,TGTGCCAGCAGAAGAGGAGTGAACACTGAAGCTTTCTTT,CASRRGVNTEAFF
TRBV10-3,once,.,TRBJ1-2,TGTGCCATCAGTGAGTCGGGTGACAGGCGGCTTTTCGGCTACACCTTC,CAISESGDRRLFGYTF
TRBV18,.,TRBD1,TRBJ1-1,TGTGCCAGCTCATCGTTGGGACAGGCTTACATGAACACTGAAGCTTTCTTT,CASSSLGQAYMNTEAFF
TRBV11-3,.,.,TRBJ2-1,TGTGCCAGCAGCTCAGTCCGGGAATATGAGCAGTTCTTC,CASSSVREYEQFF
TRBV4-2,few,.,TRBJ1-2,TGTGCCAGCAGCCAAGATCATGAACAGGGTAATGGCTACACCTTC,CASSQDHEQGNGYTF
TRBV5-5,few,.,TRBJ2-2,TGTGCCAGCAGACAGGGAGTGAACACCGGGGAGCTGTTTTTT,CASRQGVNTGELFF
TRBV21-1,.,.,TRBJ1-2,TGTGCCAGCAATCGGGGCTACACCTTC,CASNRGYTF
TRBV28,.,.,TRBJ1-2,TGTGCCTGGGGCCACAACTATGGCTACACCTTC,CAWGHNYGYTF
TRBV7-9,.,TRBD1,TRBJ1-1,TGTGCCAGCAGCCCGCGGACAGGGGGGAGAAACACTGAAGCTTTCTTT,CASSPRTGGRNTEAFF
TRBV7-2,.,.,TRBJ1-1,TGTGCCAGCAGCTTGCTAATTGGTAGCGCTGAAGCTTTCTTT,CASSLLIGSAEAFF
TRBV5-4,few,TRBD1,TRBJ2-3,TGTGCCAGCAGCCCAGGGACAGGAGGCACAGATACGCAGTATTTT,CASSPGTGGTDTQYF
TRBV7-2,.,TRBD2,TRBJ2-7,TGTGCCAGCAGCTCGGGACTAGCGGGGATTGCGGAGCAGTACTTC,CASSSGLAGIAEQYF
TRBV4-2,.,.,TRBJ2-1,TGTGCCAGCAGCCAAGATTGGGGCCTCGCCCGGCCCGCCCCCTTTGAGCAGTTCTTC,CASSQDWGLARPAPFEQFF
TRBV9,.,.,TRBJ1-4,TGTGCCAGCAGCTCCCTGCAGGGTAGAAACGAAAAACTGTTTTTT,CASSSLQGRNEKLFF
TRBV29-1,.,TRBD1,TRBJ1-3,TGCAGCGCTGGAGACAGGGGGCCTGGAAACACCATATATTTT,CSAGDRGPGNTIYF
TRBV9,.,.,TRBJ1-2,TGTGCCAGCCCCGCACGGAGGTACTATGGCTACACCTTC,CASPARRYYGYTF
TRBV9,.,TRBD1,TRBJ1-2,TGTGCCAGCAGCCGGCCGGCAGGGGGCCATGGCTACACCTTC,CASSRPAGGHGYTF
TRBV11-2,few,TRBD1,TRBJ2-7,TGTGCCAGCAGCTCGCCGACAGGGGCTCTCTCCTACGAGCAGTACTTC,CASSSPTGALSYEQYF
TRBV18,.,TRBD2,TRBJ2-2,TGTGCCAGCTCACCACTATCAGCGGGGGAAACCGGGGAGCTGTTTTTT,CASSPLSAGETGELFF
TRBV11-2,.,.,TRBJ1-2,TGTGCCAGCAGCTTAGATGCTAACTTACTCTATGGCTACACCTTC,CASSLDANLLYGYTF
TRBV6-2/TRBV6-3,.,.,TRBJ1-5,TGTGCCAGCAGTTACAATACGGGAGGCAATCAGCCCCAGCATTTT,CASSYNTGGNQPQHF
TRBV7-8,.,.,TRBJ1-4,TGTGCCAGCAGCTTAATCGGTCTCGGTGGTGGTGAAAAACTGTTTTTT,CASSLIGLGGGEKLFF
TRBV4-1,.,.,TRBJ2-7,TGCGCCAGCAGCCAAGAAGCAGGGCCCTACGAGCAGTACTTC,CASSQEAGPYEQYF
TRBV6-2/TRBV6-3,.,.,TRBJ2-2,TGTGCCAGCGGCCCCCCCCGGGGGGCAACCGGGGAGCTGTTTTTT,CASGPPRGATGELFF